The 10 T cell receptor beta chains presented below share a single source sample, sequenced in a study of response to subunit inactivated influenza vaccine. Via MiXCR, TCRdb re-called the RT-PCR reads, giving one row per CDR3 protein. The sample holds about 780,000 distinct CDR3 sequences, roughly 20% seen once. The material sequenced was PBMCs from blood, taken approximately 5 days after vaccination. The origin of the receptors is a man aged 45-60 years who received an inactivated influenza vaccine.

This clonotype has more than one count but fewer than ten. V usage is TRBV29-1 and J usage is TRBJ2-1, with a possible D match to TRBD2 (6 bases). Germline CDR1 SQVTM, CDR2 ANQGSEA. The CDR3 is made up of 15 amino acids. V was pared by 3 bases and J by 8 bases, with 20 bases between. The CDR3, as DNA: TGCAGCGTTGACAGCCCCGGGACTCACTCCCATGAGCAGTTCTTC. It is translated as CSVDSPGTHSHEQFF.

This clonotype was detected a few times. The J gene is TRBJ2-3, the V gene TRBV20-1; TRBD2 agrees at 7 bases. The CDR3 runs 16 residues. Germline assignment: CDR1 DFQATT and CDR2 SNEGSKA (reference sequence). V shed 1 base, J shed 5 bases, and the junction held 12 bases outside the gene matches. The CDR3 DNA sequence: TGCAGTGCTAGAGGGGCGCTAGCGGAGGCGGTAGATACGCAGTATTTT. It translates to CSARGALAEAVDTQYF.

This clonotype was counted between two and nine times. The V call is TRBV6-2 or TRBV6-3, the J call TRBJ2-1, with unresolved D. The germline CDR1 and CDR2 sequences are MNHEY and SVGEGT. V shed 2 bases and J shed 7 bases, with 9 bases lying between them. The CDR3 is made up of 13 amino acids. In nucleotides, the CDR3 is TGTGCCAGCAGTTACGGGCCCCGAAATGAGCAGTTCTTC. Residues: CASSYGPRNEQFF.

The chain is built from TRBV12-3 or TRBV12-4 and TRBJ2-2, with D possibly called TRBD1 or TRBD2 (6 bases each). The CDR3 covers 16 residues. V was cut by 5 bases and J by 1 base, with 14 bases left in between. The chain's CDR3 is CASSPYGGGNTGELFF. The CDR3 DNA is TGTGCCAGCAGTCCGTACGGGGGCGGGAACACCGGGGAGCTGTTTTTT.

In its sample, this clonotype was seen many times. The chain combines TRBV30 with TRBJ2-3, with 8 nucleotides matching TRBD2. The CDR3 sequence is 15 residues long. The V segment lost 0 bases and the J segment 4 bases; nucleotides outside the gene matches: 6. Germline values: CDR1 GTSNPN, CDR2 SVGIG (reference sequence). In DNA form, the CDR3 reads TGTGCCTGGAGTGTTCTAGCGGGTGGCCCAGATACGCAGTATTTT. It codes for CAWSVLAGGPDTQYF.

The rearrangement uses TRBV5-1 and TRBJ2-1; 9 bases are a match to TRBD2. V lost 0 bases and J lost 0; bases outside the gene matches: 10. CDR1 and CDR2 (germline): SGHRS, YFSETQ. CDR3 size: 19 residues. The CDR3, as DNA: TGCGCCAGCAGCTTGGCCGGTAGCGGGGGCCCTAGCTCCTACAATGAGCAGTTCTTC. Its translation: CASSLAGSGGPSSYNEQFF.

The chain links TRBV7-8 to TRBJ1-4, with TRBD1 matching over 11 bases. Per the germline V gene, CDR1 is SGHVS and CDR2 is FQNEAQ. The CDR3 totals 15 residues. The junction had 4 bases not matched to a gene; V was cut back by 3 bases and J by 7 bases. Written as DNA, the CDR3 is TGTGCCAGCAGCTTCGGACAGGGGGCTGGTGAAAAACTGTTTTTT. This translates into CASSFGQGAGEKLFF.

The chain recombines TRBV15 with TRBJ2-7; D gene uncertain. This CDR3 spans 15 amino acids. Trimming took 0 bases from V and 4 from J, leaving 13 bases between them. CDR1 is LNHNV, CDR2 YYDKDF, per germline (reference sequence). In DNA, the CDR3 is TGTGCCACCAGCAGAGATCCCTCCGCCGAATACGAGCAGTACTTC. Encoded protein: CATSRDPSAEYEQYF.

The chain is built from TRBV28 and TRBJ2-5, with D perhaps being TRBD1 or TRBD2 (6 bases each). V lost 8 bases to trimming and J lost 9 bases, with 19 bases between them. CDR1 and CDR2 (germline): MDHEN, SYDVKM. The CDR3 covers 13 residues. The chain's CDR3 is CASRTLQRGAQYF. Written as DNA, the CDR3 is TGTGCCAGCCGGACCCTACAGAGGGGGGCCCAGTACTTC. Using reference TRBV28 and TRBJ2-5 for the parts outside the CDR3, the full variable domain is DVKVTQSSRYLVKRTGEKVFLECVQDMDHENMFWYRQDPGLGLRLIYFSYDVKMKEKGDIPEGYSVSREKKERFSLILESASTNQTSMYLCASRTLQRGAQYFGPGTRLLVL.

The chain joins TRBV12-3 or TRBV12-4 to TRBJ2-2; 9 bases fit TRBD1. V trimming: 5 bases; J trimming: 5 bases; junction bases outside the gene matches: 9. The length of the CDR3 is 16 residues. This chain's CDR3 is CASSLRTGGRTGELFF. CDR3 DNA: TGTGCCAGCAGTCTTCGTACAGGGGGCAGAACCGGGGAGCTGTTTTTT.